Presented here are 16 T cell receptor beta chains from one specimen sequenced in a study of blood T cell repertoires in COVID-19. Profiling relied on immunoSEQ multiplex PCR, and the TCRdb table lists in-frame clones only, not all of them. The sample has about 180,000 clones; approximately 85% are singletons. Source material: PBMCs or T cells enriched from blood (not recorded which). The receptors derive from a woman aged 25 to 39 who had recovered from COVID-19.

The V call is TRBV19, the J call TRBJ2-7, with D tentatively TRBD2 (5 bases). In germline, CDR1 is LNHDA, CDR2 SQIVND (reference sequence). V lost 3 bases and J lost 0, with 12 bases in between. This CDR3 is 15 amino acids long. The CDR3 sequence is CASSIGGLHSYEQYF. The CDR3 nucleotides read TGTGCCAGTAGTATCGGAGGCCTTCACTCCTACGAGCAGTACTTC.

The chain is built from TRBV7-3 and TRBJ1-4; tentative D call: TRBD1 (6 bases). The CDR3 loop spans 15 amino acids. Germline CDR1 is SGHTA and CDR2 is FQGTGA. V was pared by 1 base and J by 3 bases, with 9 bases between. The CDR3 coding sequence is TGTGCCAGCAGCTTAAACGGGGGGCCTAATGAAAAACTGTTTTTT. This sequence encodes CASSLNGGPNEKLFF.

V is TRBV27 and J is TRBJ1-2, with D possibly being TRBD1 (5 bases). The V end was cut by 3 bases, the J end by 5 bases, with 13 bases between. The germline V gene encodes CDR1 MNHEY and CDR2 SMNVEV (reference sequence). The CDR3 loop spans 14 amino acids. CDR3 protein: CASSFSGLGYGYTF. Here the CDR3 DNA reads TGTGCCAGCAGTTTCTCGGGACTCGGTTATGGCTACACCTTC.

J is TRBJ1-5 and V is TRBV4-1; 8 bases are a match to TRBD1. Germline trimming cut 4 bases from V and 1 base from J; bases unmatched to any gene: 12. In germline, CDR1 is MGHRA, CDR2 YSYEKL. The CDR3 is made up of 18 amino acids. CDR3 protein: CASSPAPTGDGSNQPQHF. CDR3 DNA: TGCGCCAGCAGCCCGGCCCCGACAGGGGATGGAAGCAATCAGCCCCAGCATTTT.

This clone was seen more than once but under ten times. V is TRBV24-1 and J is TRBJ2-1, with 8 bases lining up with TRBD2. Germline CDR1 and CDR2: KGHDR and SFDVKD. V lost 3 bases and J lost 9; bases outside the gene matches: 9. The CDR3 is made up of 15 amino acids. The CDR3 spells CATSDPGLVEPEQFF. CDR3 DNA: TGTGCCACCAGTGATCCGGGACTAGTAGAACCTGAGCAGTTCTTC.

The genes are TRBV9 and TRBJ2-7, with 9 bases identical to TRBD2. CDR3 length equals 15 residues. J gave up 4 bases and V 0 bases, and 5 bases lay outside the gene matches. The V gene's germline CDR1 is SGDLS and CDR2 YYNGEE. CDR3 amino acids: CASSVGSSGKYEQYF. The CDR3 bases are TGTGCCAGCAGCGTAGGTTCTAGCGGGAAATACGAGCAGTACTTC.

The CDR3 nucleotides read TGTGCCAGCAGCCTATCCATGGGGCTAGCGGGAACCGCCAGCACAGATACGCAGTATTTT. Protein: CASSLSMGLAGTASTDTQYF. The chain carries TRBV3-1 (or the pseudogene TRBV3-2) and TRBJ2-3; 9 bases map to TRBD2. CDR1 is LGHDT, CDR2 YNNKEL, per germline (reference sequence). The CDR3 contains 20 residues. After removal of 4 bases from V and 0 bases from J, the junction contained 17 bases not matched to a gene.

This chain uses TRBV7-2 with TRBJ1-2; the match to TRBD1 covers 7 bases. The V and J ends lost 0 bases and 0 bases, in that order; junction bases with no gene match: 4. From germline, CDR1 is SGHTA and CDR2 FQGNSA. This CDR3 is 16 amino acids long. CDR3 DNA sequence: TGTGCCAGCAGCTTAGCGTCAGGGGGTGCTAACTATGGCTACACCTTC. Its protein product is CASSLASGGANYGYTF. The entire variable domain, with the rest obtained from reference TRBV7-2 and TRBJ1-2, is as follows: GAGVSQSPSNKVTEKGKDVELRCDPISGHTALYWYRQSLGQGLEFLIYFQGNSAPDKSGLPSDRFSAERTGGSVSTLTIQRTQQEDSAVYLCASSLASGGANYGYTFGSGTRLTVV.

The chain employs TRBV24-1 and TRBJ2-1; D may be TRBD1 (6 bases). Trimming removed 10 bases at V and 2 bases at J, with 11 bases between. Germline assignment: CDR1 KGHDR and CDR2 SFDVKD. This CDR3 contains 13 residues. DNA of the CDR3: TGTGCCACAGGGGGACCTACCTACAATGAGCAGTTCTTC. It encodes CATGGPTYNEQFF.

The chain joins TRBV7-8 to TRBJ2-2; 9 bases are a match to TRBD2. CDR1 and CDR2 from the germline V gene are SGHVS and FQNEAQ. After removal of 4 bases from V and 4 bases from J, the junction contained 4 bases not matched to a gene. CDR3 length: 15 amino acids. CDR3 loop: CASSSSSGTTGELFF. The CDR3 DNA sequence: TGTGCCAGCAGCTCATCTAGCGGGACCACCGGGGAGCTGTTTTTT.

The genes are TRBV5-1 and TRBJ2-6, with D unclear. CDR3 length: 18 amino acids. V lost 0 bases, J lost 0 bases, and 13 bases lay in between. Germline V gene sequence: CDR1 SGHRS, CDR2 YFSETQ. CDR3 residues: CASSLVSRPVSGANVLTF. DNA for the CDR3: TGCGCCAGCAGCTTGGTCTCCAGGCCGGTCTCTGGGGCCAACGTCCTGACTTTC.

The chain is built from TRBV4-1 and TRBJ2-3, with 9 bases identical to TRBD2. There are 15 residues in the CDR3. Germline V gene data show CDR1 as MGHRA and CDR2 as YSYEKL. V trimming: 4 bases; J trimming: 3 bases; junction bases outside the gene matches: 5. The CDR3 protein is CASSLSSGDTDTQYF. The CDR3 DNA reads as TGCGCCAGCAGCCTTTCTAGCGGGGATACAGATACGCAGTATTTT.

This chain joins TRBV5-1 and TRBJ1-4, with 9 bases lining up with TRBD1. Germline V lookup: CDR1 SGHRS, CDR2 YFSETQ. CDR3 length: 15 residues. Trimming cost V 3 bases and J 7 bases; bases outside gene matches: 7. The CDR3 DNA follows: TGCGCCAGCAGCTCCGGGGGACAGGGTTTTGAAAAACTGTTTTTT. Its translation: CASSSGGQGFEKLFF. The variable domain in full, with the rest retrieved from reference TRBV5-1 and TRBJ1-4, is KAGVTQTPRYLIKTRGQQVTLSCSPISGHRSVSWYQQTPGQGLQFLFEYFSETQRNKGNFPGRFSGRQFSNSRSEMNVSTLELGDSALYLCASSSGGQGFEKLFFGSGTQLSVL.

V is TRBV11-1 and J is TRBJ2-4; 7 bases agree with TRBD1. Germline loops: CDR1 SGHAT, CDR2 FQDESV (reference sequence). This CDR3 spans 15 amino acids. Trimming cost V 1 base and J 3 bases; bases outside gene matches: 3. The CDR3 DNA sequence: TGTGCCAGCAGCTTAGGGGACAGTGGCAAAAACATTCAGTACTTC. This translates into CASSLGDSGKNIQYF.

The V call is TRBV13, the J call TRBJ2-7, with 11 bases fitting TRBD2. Germline CDR1 PRHDT, CDR2 FYEKMQ (reference sequence). The CDR3 is 17 residues long. J was trimmed by 0 bases and V by 5 bases; bases with no gene match: 9. CDR3 protein: CASSTRKTSGVSYEQYF. CDR3 nucleotides: TGTGCCAGCAGCACCCGGAAGACTAGCGGGGTCTCCTACGAGCAGTACTTC.

The chain couples TRBV28 to TRBJ2-7; 10 bases map to TRBD1. The CDR3 covers 16 residues. V lost 3 bases to trimming and J lost 3 bases; unmatched junction nucleotides: 8. The germline gives CDR1 MDHEN, CDR2 SYDVKM. The CDR3 nucleotides read TGTGCCAGCAGTTTCCCCCGGGACAGGGGAAACTACGAGCAGTACTTC. Protein sequence: CASSFPRDRGNYEQYF.